This T cell receptor beta chain was profiled in a study of T-cell reconstitution after alpha-beta-depleted transplantation in children. Study results and caveats: It was reported that alpha-beta T cells came from several hundred expanded graft clones (about two months after transplant). Newly produced T cells mostly provided counts and TCRbeta diversity after one year, as hyperexpanded clones declined. It was surviving recipient T cells and thymic progenitors that gave some patients high TCRbeta diversity at day 60.

Trimming pared 3 bases from V and 2 bases from J, leaving 15 bases between. Germline V gives CDR1 MDHEN, CDR2 SYDVKM. The length of the CDR3 is 16 residues. This clonotype was counted a single time. Its specificity is unknown. Molecular barcoding with unique molecular identifiers was used for the TCRbeta library. TCRdb itself ran the PCR reads through MiXCR, one entry per CDR3 protein. The data show some 450,000 distinct CDR3 sequences, 43% seen once. The chain joins TRBV28 to TRBJ2-3, with a possible D match to TRBD2 (6 bases). The source is a girl aged 2-9 years with aplastic anemia, due to receive a stem cell transplant. This sample comprised PBMCs, obtained before TCRalphabeta/CD19-depleted stem cell transplant. The CDR3 nucleotides are TGTGCCAGCAGTTTTCCCGGCGGGGCCGTCACAGATACGCAGTATTTT. It specifies CASSFPGGAVTDTQYF.